The T cell receptor beta chain described here comes from a study of memory CD4+ T cells and cytomegalovirus serostatus (dated by TCRdb to about 2019). In the study overall: The cohort comprised roughly 35 healthy Belgian adults, 9 CMV seropositive and about 25 CMV seronegative. CD4+ memory TCRbeta repertoires of a Belgian cohort with known cytomegalovirus serostatus were sequenced in order to replicate a published TCR-based CMV serostatus classifier.

The Quick-DNA Microprep Kit was used to extract genomic DNA from the sorted cells. Amplification of TCRbeta DNA was done with the immunoSEQ hsTCRbeta kit, following the protocol from the manufacturer. An Illumina MiSeq instrument was used to sequence the TCRbeta libraries. The authors processed their data as follows. Following removal of out-of-frame sequences, some 2,200,000 distinct TCRbeta sequences were retained, with an average of around 70,000 per individual. Each individual was scored by the count of about 150 previously reported CMV-associated TCRbeta sequences and the total productive distinct TCRbeta count. A beta-binomial model was reimplemented in Python, and scikit-learn random forests with default parameters were trained on US cohort data. Classifier performance on the Belgian cohort was summarized as median AUC with percentile confidence intervals over 10,000 bootstrap iterations. The source is immuneACCESS, and TCRdb retained only in-frame sequences with V and J called. Part of the clones is not carried over; for the studies checked, unresolved V genes explain less than half of this, and the remainder is unexplained. Clone size and V and J calls were adopted from that table, with D and trimming inferred from the DNA. The sample records more than 45,000 clones, 82% of which are singletons. Approximately 0.55% of the sample rests with the top ten.

V trim: 8 bases; J trim: 1 base; unmatched bases: 1. In the germline V gene (reference sequence), CDR1 corresponds to MNHNY and CDR2 to SVGAGI. The CDR3 has 13 amino acids, counting the end cysteine and phenylalanine. Kept here is only the CDR3 DNA, which spans 39 bases and is read in frame from base 1. Remarks on this clone: It lacks a known antigen. It has no much larger one-base neighbor in the sample; base qualities were not kept. In the same sample, other DNA sequences code for this CDR3.

Single viable CD3+CD4+CD8-CD45RO+ cells were sorted as memory CD4+ T cells on a FACSAria II. To determine CMV serostatus, a Roche Elecsys assay was used that detects serum IgG against CMV pp150, pp28, p38 and p52. Once the samples were thawed, total CD4+ T cells were enriched through positive selection using CD4 magnetic microbeads. The samples came from a different study that was designed specifically to examine the CD4+ T cell memory repertoire. Peripheral blood mononuclear cells were isolated and cryopreserved according to standard operating procedures, and serum was stored at -80 degrees C. Staining used CD3-PerCP (BW264/56), CD4-APC (RPA-T4), CD45RO-PE (UCHT1) and CD8-Pacific Orange (3B5) antibodies, with Sytox blue excluding non-viable cells. Study-level results and caveats: For CMV serostatus prediction, a median bootstrapped AUC of 0.95 was reached with the original framework, and a median bootstrapped AUC of approximately 0.89 was reached with a US-trained random forest. The results were read as suggesting that the CMV-associated TCR signature is, for the most part, present in the CD4+ memory repertoire. A median bootstrapped AUC of around 0.95 with a 95% CI of 0.76-1.00 was achieved on the Belgian cohort by the original-framework classifier. Among the 160 or so previously reported CMV-associated TCRbeta sequences, some 67 showed up in the CD4+ memory repertoires, with each one found in between one and five individuals. Only CD4+CD45RO+ memory cells were sequenced, unlike the original study, which covered naive and memory CD4+ and CD8+ populations.

This sequence originates from an adult in good health and CMV-seronegative. Sequenced input: memory CD4+ T cells from blood. The chain is made from TRBV6-6 and TRBJ2-2; TRBD2 agrees with 7 junctional bases. This receptor carries the CDR3 CASSSGNTGELFF. The nucleotide sequence is given as TGTGCCAGCTCTAGCGGGAACACCGGGGAGCTGTTTTTT.